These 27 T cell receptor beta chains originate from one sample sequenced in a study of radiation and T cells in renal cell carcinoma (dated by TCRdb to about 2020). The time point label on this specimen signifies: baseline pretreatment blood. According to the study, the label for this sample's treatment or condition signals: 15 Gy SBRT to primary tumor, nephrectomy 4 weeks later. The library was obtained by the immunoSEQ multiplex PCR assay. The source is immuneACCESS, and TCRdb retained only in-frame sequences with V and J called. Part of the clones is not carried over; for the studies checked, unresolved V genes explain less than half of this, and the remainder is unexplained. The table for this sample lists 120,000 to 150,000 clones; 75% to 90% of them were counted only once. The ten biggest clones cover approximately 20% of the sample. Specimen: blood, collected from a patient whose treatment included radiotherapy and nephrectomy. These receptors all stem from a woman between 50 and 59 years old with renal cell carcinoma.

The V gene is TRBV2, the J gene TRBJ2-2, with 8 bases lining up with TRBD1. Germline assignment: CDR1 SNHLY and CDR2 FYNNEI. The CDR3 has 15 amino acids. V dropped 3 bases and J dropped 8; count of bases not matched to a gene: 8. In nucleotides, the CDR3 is TGTGCCAGCAGTGAGAGGGGACAGGCAGCTGGGGAGCTGTTTTTT. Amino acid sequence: CASSERGQAAGELFF.

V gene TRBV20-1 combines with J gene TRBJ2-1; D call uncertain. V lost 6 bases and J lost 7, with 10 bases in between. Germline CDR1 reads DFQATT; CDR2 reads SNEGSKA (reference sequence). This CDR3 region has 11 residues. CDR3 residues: CSAKSLNEQFF. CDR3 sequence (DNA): TGCAGTGCCAAGAGCCTTAATGAGCAGTTCTTC.

For the CDR3, the DNA is TGTGCCAGCAGAAGGACAGGTGGGGGTTCCTACGAGCAGTACTTC. It encodes CASRRTGGGSYEQYF. The rearrangement uses TRBV7-2 and TRBJ2-7; 7 bases fit TRBD1. The V segment lost 6 bases and the J segment 1 base; nucleotides outside the gene matches: 9. CDR3 size: 15 residues. CDR1 is SGHTA and CDR2 is FQGNSA in the germline V gene. Full variable domain (missing parts from reference TRBV7-2 and TRBJ2-7): GAGVSQSPSNKVTEKGKDVELRCDPISGHTALYWYRQSLGQGLEFLIYFQGNSAPDKSGLPSDRFSAERTGGSVSTLTIQRTQQEDSAVYLCASRRTGGGSYEQYFGPGTRLTVT.

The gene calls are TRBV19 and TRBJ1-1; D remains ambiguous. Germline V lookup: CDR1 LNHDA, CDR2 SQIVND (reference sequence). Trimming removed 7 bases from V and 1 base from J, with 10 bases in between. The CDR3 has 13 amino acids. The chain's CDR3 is CASTIPGNTEAFF. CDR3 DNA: TGTGCCAGTACCATCCCAGGGAACACTGAAGCTTTCTTT. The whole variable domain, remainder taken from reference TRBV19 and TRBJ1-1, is DGGITQSPKYLFRKEGQNVTLSCEQNLNHDAMYWYRQDPGQGLRLIYYSQIVNDFQKGDIAEGYSVSREKKESFPLTVTSAQKNPTAFYLCASTIPGNTEAFFGQGTRLTVV.

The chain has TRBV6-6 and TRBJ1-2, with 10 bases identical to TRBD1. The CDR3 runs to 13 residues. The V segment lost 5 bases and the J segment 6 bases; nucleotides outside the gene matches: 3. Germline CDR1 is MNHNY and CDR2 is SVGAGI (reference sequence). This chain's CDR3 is CASSPGTGDGYTF. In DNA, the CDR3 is TGTGCCAGCAGTCCAGGGACAGGGGATGGCTACACCTTC.

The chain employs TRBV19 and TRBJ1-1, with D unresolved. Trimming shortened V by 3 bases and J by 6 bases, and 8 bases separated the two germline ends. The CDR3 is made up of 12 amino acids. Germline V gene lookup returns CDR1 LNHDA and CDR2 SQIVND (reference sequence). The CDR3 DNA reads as TGTGCCAGTAGTATTCCGGGCGCTGAAGCTTTCTTT. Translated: CASSIPGAEAFF.

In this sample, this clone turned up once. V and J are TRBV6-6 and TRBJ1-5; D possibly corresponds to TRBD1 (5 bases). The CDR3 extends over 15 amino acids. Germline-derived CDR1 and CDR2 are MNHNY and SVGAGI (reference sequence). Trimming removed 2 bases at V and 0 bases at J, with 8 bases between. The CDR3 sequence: CASSYGRVSNQPQHF. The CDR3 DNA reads TGTGCCAGCAGTTACGGCAGGGTTAGCAATCAGCCCCAGCATTTT.

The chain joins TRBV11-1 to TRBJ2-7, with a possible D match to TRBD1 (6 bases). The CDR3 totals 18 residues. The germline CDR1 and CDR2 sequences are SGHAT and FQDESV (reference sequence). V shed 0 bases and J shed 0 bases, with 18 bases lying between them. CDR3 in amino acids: CASSLAVGASRSSYEQYF. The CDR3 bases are TGTGCCAGCAGCTTAGCGGTGGGGGCTAGCCGTTCCTCCTACGAGCAGTACTTC.

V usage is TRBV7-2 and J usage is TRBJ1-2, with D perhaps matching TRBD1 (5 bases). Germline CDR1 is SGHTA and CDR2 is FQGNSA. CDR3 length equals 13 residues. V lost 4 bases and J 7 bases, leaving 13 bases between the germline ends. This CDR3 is CASSSPGSSGYTF. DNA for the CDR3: TGTGCCAGCAGCTCCCCAGGGTCTAGTGGCTACACCTTC. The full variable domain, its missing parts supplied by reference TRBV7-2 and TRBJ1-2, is GAGVSQSPSNKVTEKGKDVELRCDPISGHTALYWYRQSLGQGLEFLIYFQGNSAPDKSGLPSDRFSAERTGGSVSTLTIQRTQQEDSAVYLCASSSPGSSGYTFGSGTRLTVV.

The CDR3 reads CASSVTGSKAGNTIYF. For the CDR3, the DNA is TGCGCCAGCAGCGTGACAGGGTCTAAAGCTGGAAACACCATATATTTT. This chain connects TRBV5-1 to TRBJ1-3, with 7 bases identical to TRBD1. CDR1 and CDR2 from the germline V gene are SGHRS and YFSETQ. The V gene end was trimmed by 4 bases and the J gene end by 2 bases; junction bases not matched to a gene: 9. The CDR3 length is 16 residues.

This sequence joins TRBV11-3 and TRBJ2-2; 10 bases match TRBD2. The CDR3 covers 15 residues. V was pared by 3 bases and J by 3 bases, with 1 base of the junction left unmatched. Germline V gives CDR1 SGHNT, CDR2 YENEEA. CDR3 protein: CASSLGLAYTGELFF. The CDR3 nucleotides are TGTGCCAGCAGCTTGGGACTAGCGTACACCGGGGAGCTGTTTTTT.

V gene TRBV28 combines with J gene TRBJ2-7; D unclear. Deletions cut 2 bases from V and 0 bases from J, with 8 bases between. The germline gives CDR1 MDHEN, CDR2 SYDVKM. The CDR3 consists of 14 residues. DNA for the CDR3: TGTGCCAGCAGTTTAGGTCAGACCTCCTACGAGCAGTACTTC. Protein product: CASSLGQTSYEQYF.

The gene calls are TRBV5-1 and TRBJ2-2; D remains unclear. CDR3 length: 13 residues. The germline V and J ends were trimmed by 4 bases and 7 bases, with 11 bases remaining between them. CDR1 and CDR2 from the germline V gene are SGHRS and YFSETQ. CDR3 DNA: TGCGCCAGCAGCCCTTCCGTGGGCGGGGAGCTGTTTTTT. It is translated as CASSPSVGGELFF.

The CDR3 spells CASSLGSMGYGYTF. DNA of the CDR3: TGTGCCAGCAGCTTGGGCAGTATGGGCTATGGCTACACCTTC. This chain uses TRBV7-8 with TRBJ1-2; D is undetermined. Trimming pared 3 bases from V and 4 bases from J, leaving 12 bases between. The germline V gene encodes CDR1 SGHVS and CDR2 FQNEAQ. The CDR3 totals 14 residues.

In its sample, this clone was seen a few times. The CDR3 DNA follows: TGTGCCTGGAGTGTAGTAGCGGCTAAGACCCAGTACTTC. Translation gives CAWSVVAAKTQYF. This chain links TRBV30 with TRBJ2-5; TRBD2 might be the D (6 bases). CDR1 and CDR2 (germline): GTSNPN, SVGIG (reference sequence). The CDR3 extends over 13 amino acids. The V and J ends lost 0 bases and 6 bases respectively, with 11 bases between them.

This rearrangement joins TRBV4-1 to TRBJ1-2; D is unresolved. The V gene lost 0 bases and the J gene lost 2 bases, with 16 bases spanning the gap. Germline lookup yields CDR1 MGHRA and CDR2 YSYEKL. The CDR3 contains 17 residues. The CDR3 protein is CASSQDMRQSLNYGYTF. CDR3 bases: TGCGCCAGCAGCCAAGATATGCGCCAGAGTCTGAACTATGGCTACACCTTC.

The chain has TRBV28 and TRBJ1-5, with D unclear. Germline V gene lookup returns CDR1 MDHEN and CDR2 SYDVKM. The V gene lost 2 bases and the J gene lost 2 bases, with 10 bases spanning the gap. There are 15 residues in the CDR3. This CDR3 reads CASSLAAFGNQPQHF. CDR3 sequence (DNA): TGTGCCAGCAGTTTAGCGGCGTTTGGCAATCAGCCCCAGCATTTT. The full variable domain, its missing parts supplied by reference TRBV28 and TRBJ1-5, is DVKVTQSSRYLVKRTGEKVFLECVQDMDHENMFWYRQDPGLGLRLIYFSYDVKMKEKGDIPEGYSVSREKKERFSLILESASTNQTSMYLCASSLAAFGNQPQHFGDGTRLSIL.

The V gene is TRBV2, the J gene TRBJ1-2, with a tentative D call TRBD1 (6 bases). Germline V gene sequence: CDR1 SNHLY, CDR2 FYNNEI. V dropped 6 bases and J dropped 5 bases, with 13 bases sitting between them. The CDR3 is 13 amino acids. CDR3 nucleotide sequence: TGTGCCAGCAGGTCGGACAGCCGGTATGGCTACACCTTC. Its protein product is CASRSDSRYGYTF. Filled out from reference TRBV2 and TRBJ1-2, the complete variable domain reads EPEVTQTPSHQVTQMGQEVILRCVPISNHLYFYWYRQILGQKVEFLVSFYNNEISEKSEIFDDQFSVERPDGSNFTLKIRSTKLEDSAMYFCASRSDSRYGYTFGSGTRLTVV.

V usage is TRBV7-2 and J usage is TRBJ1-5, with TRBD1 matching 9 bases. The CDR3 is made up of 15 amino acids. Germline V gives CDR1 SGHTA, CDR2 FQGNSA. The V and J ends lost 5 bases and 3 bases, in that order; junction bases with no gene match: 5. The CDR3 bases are TGTGCCAGCAGCACGGACAGGGGCAACAATCAGCCCCAGCATTTT. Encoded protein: CASSTDRGNNQPQHF.

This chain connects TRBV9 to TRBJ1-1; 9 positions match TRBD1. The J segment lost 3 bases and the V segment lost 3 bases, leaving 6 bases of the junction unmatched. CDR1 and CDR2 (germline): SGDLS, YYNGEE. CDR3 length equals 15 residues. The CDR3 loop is CASSDGTGKDTEAFF. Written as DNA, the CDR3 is TGTGCCAGCAGCGACGGGACAGGGAAGGACACTGAAGCTTTCTTT.

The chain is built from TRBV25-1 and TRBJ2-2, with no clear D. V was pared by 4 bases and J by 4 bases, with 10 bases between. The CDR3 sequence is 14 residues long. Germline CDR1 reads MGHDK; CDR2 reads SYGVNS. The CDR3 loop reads CASSATGVTGELFF. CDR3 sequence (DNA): TGTGCCAGCAGTGCGACGGGTGTCACCGGGGAGCTGTTTTTT.

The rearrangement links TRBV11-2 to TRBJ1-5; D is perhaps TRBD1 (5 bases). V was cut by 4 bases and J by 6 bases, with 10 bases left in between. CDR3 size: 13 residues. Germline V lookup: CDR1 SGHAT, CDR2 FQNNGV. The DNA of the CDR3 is TGTGCCAGCAGCTGGGGCCCTGGTCAGCCCCAGCATTTT. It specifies CASSWGPGQPQHF.

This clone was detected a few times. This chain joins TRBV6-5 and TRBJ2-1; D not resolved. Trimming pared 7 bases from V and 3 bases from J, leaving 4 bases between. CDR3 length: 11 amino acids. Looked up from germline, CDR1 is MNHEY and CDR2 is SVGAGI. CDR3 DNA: TGTGCCAGCACCAACTACAATGAGCAGTTCTTC. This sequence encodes CASTNYNEQFF.

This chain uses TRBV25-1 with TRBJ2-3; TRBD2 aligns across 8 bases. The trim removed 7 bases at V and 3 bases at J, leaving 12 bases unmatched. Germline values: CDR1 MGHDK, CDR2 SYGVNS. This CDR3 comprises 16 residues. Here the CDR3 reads CASKAPASGQTDTQYF. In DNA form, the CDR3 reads TGTGCCAGCAAAGCCCCGGCTAGCGGGCAGACAGATACGCAGTATTTT.

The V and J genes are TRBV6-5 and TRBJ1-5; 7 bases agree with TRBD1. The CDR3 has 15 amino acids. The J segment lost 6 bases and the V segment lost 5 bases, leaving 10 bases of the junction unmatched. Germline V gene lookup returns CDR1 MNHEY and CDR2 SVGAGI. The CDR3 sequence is CASSITGVRGQPQHF. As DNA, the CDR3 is TGTGCCAGCAGTATAACAGGGGTGAGAGGTCAGCCCCAGCATTTT.

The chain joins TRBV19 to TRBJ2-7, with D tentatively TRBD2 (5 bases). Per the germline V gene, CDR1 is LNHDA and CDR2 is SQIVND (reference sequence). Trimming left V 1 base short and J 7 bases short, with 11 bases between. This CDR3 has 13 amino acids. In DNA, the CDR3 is TGTGCCAGTAGTATAGCCCGGGGTTGGGAGCAGTACTTC. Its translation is CASSIARGWEQYF.

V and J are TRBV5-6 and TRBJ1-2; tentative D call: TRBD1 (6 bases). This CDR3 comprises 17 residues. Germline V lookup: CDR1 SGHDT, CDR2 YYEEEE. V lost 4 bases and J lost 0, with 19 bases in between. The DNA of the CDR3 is TGTGCCAGCAGCCCTCCGGGGGGGGCCCGGACTAACTATGGCTACACCTTC. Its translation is CASSPPGGARTNYGYTF.